This TCR beta chain was sequenced during a study of identical twins' blood T cells. Findings and caveats of the study: Top TCRbeta clonotypes were shared more with twin than unrelated donors.

Comments on this clonotype: Its antigen is still unknown.

TCRdb re-analysed the 5' RACE reads in MiXCR, keeping a single row per CDR3 protein. The table has a few hundred thousand distinct CDR3 sequences, 28% seen once. This CDR3 spans 12 amino acids. Germline lookup yields CDR1 SNHLY and CDR2 FYNNEI. The ends were cut back, 2 bases at V and 8 bases at J, with 6 bases in the middle. This clonotype was sampled from a woman between 18 and 55 years old in good health. The sample consisted of PBMCs. The gene calls are TRBV2 and TRBJ2-2; no clear D. The CDR3: CASSERRGELFF. CDR3 sequence (DNA): TGTGCCAGCAGTGAAAGGCGGGGGGAGCTGTTTTTT.